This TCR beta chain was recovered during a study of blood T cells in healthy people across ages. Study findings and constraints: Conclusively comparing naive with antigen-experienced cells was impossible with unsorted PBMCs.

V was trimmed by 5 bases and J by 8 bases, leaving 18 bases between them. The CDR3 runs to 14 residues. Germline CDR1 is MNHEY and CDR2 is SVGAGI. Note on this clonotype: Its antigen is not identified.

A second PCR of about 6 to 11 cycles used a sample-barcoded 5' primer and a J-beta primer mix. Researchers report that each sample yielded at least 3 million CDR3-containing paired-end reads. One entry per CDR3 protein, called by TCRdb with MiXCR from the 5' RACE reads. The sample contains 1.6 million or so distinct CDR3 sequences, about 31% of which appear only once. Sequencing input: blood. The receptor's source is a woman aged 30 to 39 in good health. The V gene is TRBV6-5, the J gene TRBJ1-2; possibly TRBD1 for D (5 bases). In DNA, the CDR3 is TGTGCCAGCAGTCCGGACGGGGGAGGAGTAGGCTACACCTTC. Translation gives CASSPDGGGVGYTF.